A selection of T cell receptor beta chains follows, all from one sample in a study of T cell responses to AZD1222 COVID-19 vaccine. Clones were sequenced by immunoSEQ multiplex PCR, and TCRdb holds only the in-frame ones, with some missing. The sample lists more than 100,000 clones, approximately 88% occurring once. Sequenced material: peripheral blood, taken on day 0 of AZD1222 vaccination. These receptors were taken from an adult in good health. Each CDR3 is given with its conserved first and last residue. Fields, in order: D gene, J gene, V gene, clone size, CDR3 DNA, CDR3 protein. D genes are given only for firm matches. Some rows mark clone size as missing; the rest say once, few, many or name a class of expanded clone.

D gene: TRBD2; J gene: TRBJ2-5; V gene: TRBV23-1; clone size: -; CDR3 DNA: TGCGCCAGCAGTCAATCCCTGACTAGCGGGGGGTTGGAGACCCAGTACTTC; CDR3 protein: CASSQSLTSGGLETQYF
D gene: -; J gene: TRBJ2-6; V gene: TRBV3-1/TRBV3-2; clone size: -; CDR3 DNA: TGTGCCAGCAGCCAAAGAACTGGGGCCAACGTCCTGACTTTC; CDR3 protein: CASSQRTGANVLTF
D gene: -; J gene: TRBJ1-6; V gene: TRBV7-2; clone size: once; CDR3 DNA: TGTGCCAGCAGCTTAGAGGGGGGCCCCTATAATTCACCCCTCCACTTT; CDR3 protein: CASSLEGGPYNSPLHF
D gene: -; J gene: TRBJ1-6; V gene: TRBV28; clone size: -; CDR3 DNA: TGTGCCAGCAGTCTAGGACAGTTCAATTTTAATTCACCCCTCCACTTT; CDR3 protein: CASSLGQFNFNSPLHF
D gene: -; J gene: TRBJ2-3; V gene: TRBV4-3; clone size: -; CDR3 DNA: TGCGCCAGCAGCCAAACCCCTAGCACAGATACGCAGTATTTT; CDR3 protein: CASSQTPSTDTQYF
D gene: TRBD2; J gene: TRBJ2-3; V gene: TRBV11-2; clone size: -; CDR3 DNA: TGTGCCAGCAGCGGGACTAGCGGGGGCCCTAGCACAGATACGCAGTATTTT; CDR3 protein: CASSGTSGGPSTDTQYF
D gene: -; J gene: TRBJ2-1; V gene: TRBV7-9; clone size: -; CDR3 DNA: TGTGCCAGCAGCCCACCGCGGCAGACTTTTTATAATGAGCAGTTCTTC; CDR3 protein: CASSPPRQTFYNEQFF
D gene: TRBD2; J gene: TRBJ2-1; V gene: TRBV5-4; clone size: -; CDR3 DNA: TGTGCCAGCAGCCGAATGGCGGGGGGATCCAATGAGCAGTTCTTC; CDR3 protein: CASSRMAGGSNEQFF
D gene: TRBD1; J gene: TRBJ1-4; V gene: TRBV5-4; clone size: -; CDR3 DNA: TGTGCCAGCAGCCAGGGACAGCAGGATGAAAAACTGTTTTTT; CDR3 protein: CASSQGQQDEKLFF
D gene: -; J gene: TRBJ2-3; V gene: TRBV7-2; clone size: -; CDR3 DNA: TGTGCCAGCAGCCCCTTTTGGGTCACAGATACGCAGTATTTT; CDR3 protein: CASSPFWVTDTQYF
D gene: -; J gene: TRBJ1-3; V gene: TRBV4-2; clone size: -; CDR3 DNA: TGTGCCAGCAGCCCCGACTCCGGGACGGCTGGAAACACCATATATTTT; CDR3 protein: CASSPDSGTAGNTIYF
D gene: -; J gene: TRBJ1-5; V gene: TRBV6-5; clone size: -; CDR3 DNA: TGTGCCAGCACCTTAGACAGGAATCAGCCCCAGCATTTT; CDR3 protein: CASTLDRNQPQHF
D gene: -; J gene: TRBJ2-7; V gene: TRBV24-1; clone size: -; CDR3 DNA: TGTGCCACCAGTGATTTTGGGGATAAGAGCTACGAGCAGTACTTC; CDR3 protein: CATSDFGDKSYEQYF
D gene: TRBD1; J gene: TRBJ2-7; V gene: TRBV5-1; clone size: -; CDR3 DNA: TGCGCCAGCAGCCATGGACAGGTCTCCTACGAGCAGTACTTC; CDR3 protein: CASSHGQVSYEQYF
D gene: -; J gene: TRBJ2-7; V gene: TRBV6-2/TRBV6-3; clone size: -; CDR3 DNA: TGTGCCAGCAGTTACCAGTTTCGGCAGTACTTC; CDR3 protein: CASSYQFRQYF
D gene: TRBD2; J gene: TRBJ2-1; V gene: TRBV4-2; clone size: -; CDR3 DNA: TGTGCCAGCAGCATGCCAGCTAGCGGGGTCAACAATGAGCAGTTCTTC; CDR3 protein: CASSMPASGVNNEQFF
D gene: TRBD1; J gene: TRBJ1-1; V gene: TRBV5-1; clone size: -; CDR3 DNA: TGCGCCAGCAGCTTGGGCGGGACAGGGAACACTGAAGCTTTCTTT; CDR3 protein: CASSLGGTGNTEAFF
D gene: -; J gene: TRBJ1-1; V gene: TRBV6-5; clone size: -; CDR3 DNA: TGTGCCAGCAGTAGACGGACGGGTAGTACTGAAGCTTTCTTT; CDR3 protein: CASSRRTGSTEAFF
D gene: -; J gene: TRBJ2-2; V gene: TRBV9; clone size: -; CDR3 DNA: TGTGCCAGCAGCGTATTCGCCGCCACGACCGGGGAGCTGTTTTTT; CDR3 protein: CASSVFAATTGELFF
D gene: -; J gene: TRBJ2-2; V gene: TRBV7-2; clone size: -; CDR3 DNA: TGTGCCAGCAGCTTAGGCGGGGCACAGGACAACACCGGGGAGCTGTTTTTT; CDR3 protein: CASSLGGAQDNTGELFF
D gene: -; J gene: TRBJ1-6; V gene: TRBV19; clone size: -; CDR3 DNA: TGTGCCAGTAGTCCACAGGGATCATCCCTCCACTTT; CDR3 protein: CASSPQGSSLHF
D gene: -; J gene: TRBJ1-6; V gene: TRBV2; clone size: -; CDR3 DNA: TGTGCCAGTGGGCCGGCGGGGTACTCACCCCTCCACTTT; CDR3 protein: CASGPAGYSPLHF
D gene: -; J gene: TRBJ2-3; V gene: TRBV2; clone size: once; CDR3 DNA: TGTGCCAGCAGTGAAGAGTCAGGGGATTTCACAGATACGCAGTATTTT; CDR3 protein: CASSEESGDFTDTQYF